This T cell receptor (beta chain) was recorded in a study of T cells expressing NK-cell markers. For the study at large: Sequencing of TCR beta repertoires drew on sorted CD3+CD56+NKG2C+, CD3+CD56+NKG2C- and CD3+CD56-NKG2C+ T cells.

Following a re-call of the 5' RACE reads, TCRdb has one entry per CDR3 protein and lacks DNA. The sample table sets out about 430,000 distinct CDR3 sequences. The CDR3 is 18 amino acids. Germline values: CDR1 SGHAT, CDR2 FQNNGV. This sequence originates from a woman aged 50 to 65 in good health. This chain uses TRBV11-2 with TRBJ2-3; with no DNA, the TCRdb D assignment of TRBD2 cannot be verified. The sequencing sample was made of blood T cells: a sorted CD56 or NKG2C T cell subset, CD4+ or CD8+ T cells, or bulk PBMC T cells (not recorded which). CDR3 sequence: CASSLVVRGGIGTDTQYF. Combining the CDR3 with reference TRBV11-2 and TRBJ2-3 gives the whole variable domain EAGVAQSPRYKIIEKRQSVAFWCNPISGHATLYWYQQILGQGPKLLIQFQNNGVVDDSQLPKDRFSAERLKGVDSTLKIQPAKLEDSAVYLCASSLVVRGGIGTDTQYFGPGTRLTVL.